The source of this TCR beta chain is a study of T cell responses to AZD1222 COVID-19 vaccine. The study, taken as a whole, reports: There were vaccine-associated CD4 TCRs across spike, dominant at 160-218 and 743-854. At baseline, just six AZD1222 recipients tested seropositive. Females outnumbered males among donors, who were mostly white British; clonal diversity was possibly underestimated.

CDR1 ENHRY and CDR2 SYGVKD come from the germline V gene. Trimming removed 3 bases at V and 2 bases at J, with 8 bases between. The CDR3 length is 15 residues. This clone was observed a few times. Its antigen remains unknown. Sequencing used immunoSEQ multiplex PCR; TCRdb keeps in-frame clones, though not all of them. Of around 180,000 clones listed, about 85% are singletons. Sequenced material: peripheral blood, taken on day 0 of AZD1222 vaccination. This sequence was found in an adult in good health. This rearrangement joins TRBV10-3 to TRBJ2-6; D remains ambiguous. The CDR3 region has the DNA TGTGCCATCAGTGACGGGCAGGCTGGGGCCAACGTCCTGACTTTC. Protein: CAISDGQAGANVLTF.